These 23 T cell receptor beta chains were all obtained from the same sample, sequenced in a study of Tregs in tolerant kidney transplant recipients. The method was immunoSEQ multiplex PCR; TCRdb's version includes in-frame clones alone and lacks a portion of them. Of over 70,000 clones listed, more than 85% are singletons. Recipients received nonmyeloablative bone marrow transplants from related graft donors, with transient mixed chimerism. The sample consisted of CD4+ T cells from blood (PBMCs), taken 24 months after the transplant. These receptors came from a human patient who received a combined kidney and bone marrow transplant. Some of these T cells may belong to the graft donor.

The CDR3 sequence is CASSPPFTGTEAFF. Here the CDR3 DNA reads TGTGCCAGCAGCCCTCCCTTTACAGGGACTGAAGCTTTCTTT. The chain carries TRBV27 and TRBJ1-1; D possibly corresponds to TRBD1 (6 bases). This CDR3 has 14 residues. Deletions cut 6 bases from V and 5 bases from J, with 16 bases between. CDR1 is MNHEY, CDR2 SMNVEV, per germline (reference sequence).

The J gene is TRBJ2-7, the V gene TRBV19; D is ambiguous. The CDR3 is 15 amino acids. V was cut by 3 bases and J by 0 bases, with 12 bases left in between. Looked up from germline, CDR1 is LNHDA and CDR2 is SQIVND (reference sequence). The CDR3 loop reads CASSIRVLDSYEQYF. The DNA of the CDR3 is TGTGCCAGTAGTATTCGAGTTCTCGACTCCTACGAGCAGTACTTC.

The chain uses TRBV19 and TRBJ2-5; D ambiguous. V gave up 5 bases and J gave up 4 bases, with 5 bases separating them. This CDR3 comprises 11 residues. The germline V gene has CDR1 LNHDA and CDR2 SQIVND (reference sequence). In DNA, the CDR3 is TGTGCCAGTAGTTTACTAGAGACCCAGTACTTC. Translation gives CASSLLETQYF.

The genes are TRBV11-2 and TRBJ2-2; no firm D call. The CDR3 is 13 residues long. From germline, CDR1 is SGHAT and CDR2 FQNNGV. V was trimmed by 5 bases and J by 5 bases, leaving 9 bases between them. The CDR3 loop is CASSRLTTGELFF. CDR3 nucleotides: TGTGCCAGCAGCCGGTTAACGACCGGGGAGCTGTTTTTT.

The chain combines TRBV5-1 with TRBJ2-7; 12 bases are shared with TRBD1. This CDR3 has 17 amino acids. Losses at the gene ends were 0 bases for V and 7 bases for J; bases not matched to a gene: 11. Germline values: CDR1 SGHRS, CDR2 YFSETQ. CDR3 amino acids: CASSLGLPGQGAREQYF. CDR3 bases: TGCGCCAGCAGCTTGGGACTCCCGGGACAGGGGGCGAGGGAGCAGTACTTC.

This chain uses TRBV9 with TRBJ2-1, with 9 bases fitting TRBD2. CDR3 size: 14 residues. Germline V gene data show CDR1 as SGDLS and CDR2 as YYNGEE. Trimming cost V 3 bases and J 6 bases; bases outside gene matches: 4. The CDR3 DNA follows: TGTGCCAGCAGCGCGGCTAGCGGGACCAATGAGCAGTTCTTC. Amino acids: CASSAASGTNEQFF.

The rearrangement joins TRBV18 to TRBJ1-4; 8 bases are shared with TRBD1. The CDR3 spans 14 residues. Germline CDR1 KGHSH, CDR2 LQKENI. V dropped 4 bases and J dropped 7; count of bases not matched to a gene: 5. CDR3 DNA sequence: TGTGCCAGCTCACAACAGGGGGAAGGTGAAAAACTGTTTTTT. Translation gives CASSQQGEGEKLFF.

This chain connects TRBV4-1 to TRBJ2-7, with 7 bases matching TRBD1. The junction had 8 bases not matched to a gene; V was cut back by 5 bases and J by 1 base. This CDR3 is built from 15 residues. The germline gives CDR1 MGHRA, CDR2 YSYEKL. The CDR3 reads CASSKGGQESYEQYF. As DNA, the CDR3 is TGCGCCAGCAGCAAAGGAGGACAGGAATCCTACGAGCAGTACTTC.

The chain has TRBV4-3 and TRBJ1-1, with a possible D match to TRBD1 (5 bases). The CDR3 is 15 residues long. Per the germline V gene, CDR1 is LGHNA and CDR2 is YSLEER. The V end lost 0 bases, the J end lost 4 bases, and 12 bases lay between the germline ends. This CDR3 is CASSQDDPGGTEAFF. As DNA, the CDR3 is TGCGCCAGCAGCCAAGATGACCCCGGGGGCACTGAAGCTTTCTTT.

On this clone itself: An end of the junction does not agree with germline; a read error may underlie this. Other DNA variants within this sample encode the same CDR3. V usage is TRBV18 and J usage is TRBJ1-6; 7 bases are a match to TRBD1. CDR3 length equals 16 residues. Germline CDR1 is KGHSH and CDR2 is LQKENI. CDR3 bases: TGTGCCAGCTCCGTGGACAGGTCCTCTTATAATTCCCCCCTCCACTTT. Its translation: CASSVDRSSYNSPLHF.

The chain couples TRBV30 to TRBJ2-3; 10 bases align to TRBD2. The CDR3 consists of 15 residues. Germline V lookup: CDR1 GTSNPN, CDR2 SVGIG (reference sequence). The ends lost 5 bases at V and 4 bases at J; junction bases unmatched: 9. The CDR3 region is CAWSKTAGGPDTQYF. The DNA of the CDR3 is TGTGCCTGGTCCAAAACAGCGGGAGGGCCAGATACGCAGTATTTT.

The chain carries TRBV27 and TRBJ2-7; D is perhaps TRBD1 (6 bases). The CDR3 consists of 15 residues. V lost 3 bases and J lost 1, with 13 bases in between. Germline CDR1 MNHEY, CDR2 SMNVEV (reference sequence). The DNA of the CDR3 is TGTGCCAGCAGTTTCTTTGGCCAGGGGTCCTACGAGCAGTACTTC. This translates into CASSFFGQGSYEQYF.

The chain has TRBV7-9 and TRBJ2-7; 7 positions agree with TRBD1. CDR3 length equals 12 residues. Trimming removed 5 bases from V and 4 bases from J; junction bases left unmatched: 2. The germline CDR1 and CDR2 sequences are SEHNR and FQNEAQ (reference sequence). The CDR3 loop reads CASSVTGYEQYF. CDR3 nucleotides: TGTGCCAGCAGCGTGACAGGGTACGAGCAGTACTTC. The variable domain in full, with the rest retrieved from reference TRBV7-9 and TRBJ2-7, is DTGVSQNPRHKITKRGQNVTFRCDPISEHNRLYWYRQTLGQGPEFLTYFQNEAQLEKSRLLSDRFSAERPKGSFSTLEIQRTEQGDSAMYLCASSVTGYEQYFGPGTRLTVT.

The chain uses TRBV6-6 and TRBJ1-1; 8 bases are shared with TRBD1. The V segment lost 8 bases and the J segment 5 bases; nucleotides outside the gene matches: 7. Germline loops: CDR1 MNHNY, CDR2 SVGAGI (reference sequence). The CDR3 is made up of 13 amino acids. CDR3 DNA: TGTGCCAGCGACAGGGGAGGAGGGACTGAAGCTTTCTTT. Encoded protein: CASDRGGGTEAFF.

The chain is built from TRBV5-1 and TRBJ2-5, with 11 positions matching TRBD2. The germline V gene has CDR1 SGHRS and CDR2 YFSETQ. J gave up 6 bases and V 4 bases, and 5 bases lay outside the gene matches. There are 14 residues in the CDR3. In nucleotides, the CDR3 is TGCGCCAGCAGCCGTACTAGCGGGAGTAAGACCCAGTACTTC. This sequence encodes CASSRTSGSKTQYF.

The CDR3 DNA is TGTGCCAGCAGTTATGGGACAGGGGCGAAGACCCAGTACTTC. It codes for CASSYGTGAKTQYF. This sequence joins TRBV6-5 and TRBJ2-5; 10 bases are shared with TRBD1. This CDR3 is built from 14 residues. V was clipped by 3 bases and J by 6 bases; unmatched bases: 4. Germline V gene data show CDR1 as MNHEY and CDR2 as SVGAGI.

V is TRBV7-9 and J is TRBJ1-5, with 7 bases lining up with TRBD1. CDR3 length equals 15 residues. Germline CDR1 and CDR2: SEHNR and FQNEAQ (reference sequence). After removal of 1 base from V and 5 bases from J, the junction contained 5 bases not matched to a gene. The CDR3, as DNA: TGTGCCAGCAGCTTAGGGGGACAGAACTATCAGCCCCAGCATTTT. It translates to CASSLGGQNYQPQHF.

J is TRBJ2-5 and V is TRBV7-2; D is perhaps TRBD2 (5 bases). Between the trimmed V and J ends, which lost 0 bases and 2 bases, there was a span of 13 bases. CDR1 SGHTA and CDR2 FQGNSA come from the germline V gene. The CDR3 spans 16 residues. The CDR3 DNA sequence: TGTGCCAGCAGCTTAGCGCACGGGGTAGGGCAAGAGACCCAGTACTTC. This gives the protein CASSLAHGVGQETQYF. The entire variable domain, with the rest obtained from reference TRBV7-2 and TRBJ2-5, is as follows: GAGVSQSPSNKVTEKGKDVELRCDPISGHTALYWYRQSLGQGLEFLIYFQGNSAPDKSGLPSDRFSAERTGGSVSTLTIQRTQQEDSAVYLCASSLAHGVGQETQYFGPGTRLLVL.

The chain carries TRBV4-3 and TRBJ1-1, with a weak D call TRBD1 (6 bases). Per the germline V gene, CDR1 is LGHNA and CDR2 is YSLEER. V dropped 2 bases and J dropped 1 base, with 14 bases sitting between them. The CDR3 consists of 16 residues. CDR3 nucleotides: TGCGCCAGCAGCCAAACCCCGGGACAACGGAACACTGAAGCTTTCTTT. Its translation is CASSQTPGQRNTEAFF.

Here the CDR3 DNA reads TGTGCCAGCAGCTTAAGGCTAGCGGGAGGGCCGGGCTCCTACGAGCAGTACTTC. Protein product: CASSLRLAGGPGSYEQYF. The chain has TRBV7-9 and TRBJ2-5, with 12 positions matching TRBD2. The DNA end is a closer match to TRBJ2-7, so the J assignment may be wrong. The CDR3 consists of 18 residues. Germline CDR1 SEHNR, CDR2 FQNEAQ (reference sequence).

The CDR3 sequence is CASSEDRRNTEAFF. The CDR3, as DNA: TGTGCCAGCAGTGAGGACAGGCGGAACACTGAAGCTTTCTTT. This sequence joins TRBV25-1 and TRBJ1-1; 7 bases map to TRBD1. V lost 3 bases and J lost 1; bases outside the gene matches: 2. This CDR3 has 14 amino acids. CDR1 is MGHDK, CDR2 SYGVNS, per germline.

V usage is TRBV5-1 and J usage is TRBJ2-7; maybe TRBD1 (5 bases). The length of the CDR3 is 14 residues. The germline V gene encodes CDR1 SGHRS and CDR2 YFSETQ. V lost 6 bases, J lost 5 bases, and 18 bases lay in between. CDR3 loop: CASKSQGSIHEQYF. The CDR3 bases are TGCGCCAGCAAGTCCCAGGGTTCTATCCACGAGCAGTACTTC.

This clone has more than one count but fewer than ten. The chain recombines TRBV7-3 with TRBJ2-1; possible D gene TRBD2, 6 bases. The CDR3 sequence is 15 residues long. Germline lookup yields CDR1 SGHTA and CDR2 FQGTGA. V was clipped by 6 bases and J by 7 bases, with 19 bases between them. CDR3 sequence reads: CASSPAPGTLNEQFF. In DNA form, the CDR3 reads TGTGCCAGCAGTCCGGCACCAGGGACTTTAAATGAGCAGTTCTTC.